These T cell receptor beta chains were read from a single sample in a study of T cell responses to AZD1222 COVID-19 vaccine. Here immunoSEQ multiplex PCR was the method, and the copy in TCRdb shows in-frame clones only, minus some. The sample lists about 150,000 clones, roughly 92% occurring once. Here the sequenced sample was peripheral blood, taken on day 0 of AZD1222 vaccination. These receptor sequences come from an adult in good health. Each CDR3 is given with its conserved first and last residue. The D gene is left open where the match is weak. Rows give clone size only sometimes, using once, few, many, or a class for an expanded clone.

TRBV28	TRBD1	NA	16	TRBJ2-4	TGTGCCAGCAGACCCCGGACAGGGAATGCCAAAAACATTCAGTACTTC	CASRPRTGNAKNIQYF
TRBV4-1	NA	NA	16	TRBJ1-2	TGCGCCAGCAGCCAAGAAGTCTCGATAGAAGTCTATGGCTACACCTTC	CASSQEVSIEVYGYTF
TRBV6-1	NA	NA	16	TRBJ2-3	TGTGCCAGCAGTGAATACCTGCGATCTAGCACAGATACGCAGTATTTT	CASSEYLRSSTDTQYF
TRBV9	NA	NA	15	TRBJ2-7	TGTGCCAGCAGCGTAGGAGGGGCCCCTCACTACGAGCAGTACTTC	CASSVGGAPHYEQYF
TRBV24-1	NA	NA	15	TRBJ2-1	TGTGCCACCAGTGAGCACGGGACTCGACCCAATGAGCAGTTCTTC	CATSEHGTRPNEQFF
TRBV6-5	NA	NA	11	TRBJ1-1	TGTGCCAGCCAAATGAACACTGAAGCTTTCTTT	CASQMNTEAFF
TRBV27	NA	once	10	TRBJ2-2	TGTGCCAGCTGGGGCGGGGAGCTGTTTTTT	CASWGGELFF
TRBV4-3	TRBD2	NA	15	TRBJ2-3	TGCGCCAGCAGCCAGACTAGCGGGAGGGGAGATACGCAGTATTTT	CASSQTSGRGDTQYF
TRBV2	TRBD2	NA	14	TRBJ2-3	TGTGCCGGGGGACTAGCGGGGAACTTTGATACGCAGTATTTT	CAGGLAGNFDTQYF
TRBV29-1	NA	NA	13	TRBJ1-5	TGCAGCGTTTCCCAAGGAGGTAATCAGCCCCAGCATTTT	CSVSQGGNQPQHF
TRBV7-9	NA	NA	15	TRBJ1-1	TGTGCCAGCAGCCGGCAGGGAGCTAGGCGCAATGAAGCTTTCTTT	CASSRQGARRNEAFF
TRBV11-2	TRBD1	NA	16	TRBJ1-2	TGTGCCAGCAGCTCCGCCGGGACAGGGTTCGTTTTTGGCTACACCTTC	CASSSAGTGFVFGYTF
TRBV28	NA	NA	14	TRBJ1-2	TGTGCCAGCAGTTTCTCGGGGGGCCAAGAAGGCTACACCTTC	CASSFSGGQEGYTF
TRBV18	NA	NA	15	TRBJ1-1	TGTGCCAGCTCGCCAACTCAGGGAGGTAACACTGAAGCTTTCTTT	CASSPTQGGNTEAFF
TRBV9	TRBD2	NA	16	TRBJ2-1	TGTGCCAGCAGCCCCTCCCCGGCGGGAGTCGGCAATGAGCAGTTCTTC	CASSPSPAGVGNEQFF
TRBV4-1	TRBD1	few	15	TRBJ2-1	TGCGCCAGCAGGCAAACAGGGGGACCTTACAATGAGCAGTTCTTC	CASRQTGGPYNEQFF